This TCR beta chain was retrieved from a study of radiotherapy plus CTLA-4 blockade in lung cancer. The V gene end was trimmed by 3 bases and the J gene end by 2 bases; junction bases not matched to a gene: 7. There are 15 residues in the CDR3. Germline values: CDR1 SGHRS, CDR2 YFSETQ. The method was immunoSEQ multiplex PCR; TCRdb's version includes in-frame clones alone and lacks a portion of them. The sample lists about 60,000 clones, 70% to 80% occurring once. The TCR was taken from a human donor with non-small cell lung cancer who had a partial response to radiotherapy plus ipilimumab. The chain links TRBV5-1 to TRBJ2-5; TRBD1 aligns across 7 bases. Sample: peripheral blood, taken from a patient treated with radiotherapy plus ipilimumab. The CDR3 DNA follows: TGCGCCAGCAGCTCCCGACAGGGTGGGCAAGAGACCCAGTACTTC. Translating it yields CASSSRQGGQETQYF.